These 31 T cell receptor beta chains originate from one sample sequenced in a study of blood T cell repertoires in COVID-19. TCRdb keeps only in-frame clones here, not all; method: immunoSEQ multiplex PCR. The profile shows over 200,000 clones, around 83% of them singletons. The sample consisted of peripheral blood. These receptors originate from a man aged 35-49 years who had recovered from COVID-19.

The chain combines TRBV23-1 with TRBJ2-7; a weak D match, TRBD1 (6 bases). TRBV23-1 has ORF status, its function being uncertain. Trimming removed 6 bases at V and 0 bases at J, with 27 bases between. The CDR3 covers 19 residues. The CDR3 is CASREDDMLLTGLSYEQYF. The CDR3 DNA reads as TGCGCCAGCAGAGAAGACGACATGTTATTGACAGGCCTCTCCTACGAGCAGTACTTC.

The CDR3 protein is CASSLQSNYGYTF. CDR3 DNA sequence: TGTGCCAGCAGCCTTCAGTCAAACTATGGCTACACCTTC. This chain links TRBV3-1 (or the pseudogene TRBV3-2) with TRBJ1-2; no firm D call. This CDR3 is 13 amino acids long. V was cut by 4 bases and J by 2 bases, with 8 bases left in between. Germline CDR1 is LGHDT and CDR2 is YNNKEL (reference sequence).

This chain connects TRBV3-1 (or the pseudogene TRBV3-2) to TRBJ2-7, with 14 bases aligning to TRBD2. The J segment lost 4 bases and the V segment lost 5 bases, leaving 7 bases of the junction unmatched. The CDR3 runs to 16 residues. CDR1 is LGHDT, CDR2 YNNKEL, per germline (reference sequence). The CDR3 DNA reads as TGTGCCAGCAGCTACGGACTAGCGGGAGGAAAGTACGAGCAGTACTTC. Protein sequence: CASSYGLAGGKYEQYF.

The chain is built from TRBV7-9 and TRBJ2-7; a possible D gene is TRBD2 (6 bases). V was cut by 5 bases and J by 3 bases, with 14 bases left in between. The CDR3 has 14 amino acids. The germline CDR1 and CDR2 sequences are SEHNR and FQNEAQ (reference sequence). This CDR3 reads CASSPTRDFYEQYF. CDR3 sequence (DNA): TGTGCCAGCAGCCCAACGCGGGATTTCTACGAGCAGTACTTC.

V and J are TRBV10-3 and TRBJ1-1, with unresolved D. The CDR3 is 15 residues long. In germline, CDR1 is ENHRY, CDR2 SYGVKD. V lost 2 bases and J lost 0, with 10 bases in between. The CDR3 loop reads CAISEISGLNTEAFF. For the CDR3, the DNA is TGTGCCATCAGTGAGATATCGGGGTTGAACACTGAAGCTTTCTTT.

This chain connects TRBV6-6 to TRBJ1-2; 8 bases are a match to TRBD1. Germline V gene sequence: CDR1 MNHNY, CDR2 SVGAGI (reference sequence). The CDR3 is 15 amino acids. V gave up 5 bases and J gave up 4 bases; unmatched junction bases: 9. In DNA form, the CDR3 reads TGTGCCAGCAGTCCCAGGGGGCGCGAAGGCTATGGCTACACCTTC. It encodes CASSPRGREGYGYTF.

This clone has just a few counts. The CDR3, as DNA: TGTGCCAGCAGCTTCCCGACAGGGAACACAGATACGCAGTATTTT. It codes for CASSFPTGNTDTQYF. The chain couples TRBV5-6 to TRBJ2-3; 7 bases are shared with TRBD1. The germline CDR1 and CDR2 sequences are SGHDT and YYEEEE. This CDR3 is 15 amino acids long. J lost 2 bases, V lost 2 bases, and 5 bases had no gene match.

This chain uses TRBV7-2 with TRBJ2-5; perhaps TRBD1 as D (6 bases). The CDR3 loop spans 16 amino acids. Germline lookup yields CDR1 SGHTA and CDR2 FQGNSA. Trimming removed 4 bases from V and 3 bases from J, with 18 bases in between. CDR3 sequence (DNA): TGTGCCAGCAGCTCCCAACGATCCAGGGGAAAAGAGACCCAGTACTTC. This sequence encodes CASSSQRSRGKETQYF.

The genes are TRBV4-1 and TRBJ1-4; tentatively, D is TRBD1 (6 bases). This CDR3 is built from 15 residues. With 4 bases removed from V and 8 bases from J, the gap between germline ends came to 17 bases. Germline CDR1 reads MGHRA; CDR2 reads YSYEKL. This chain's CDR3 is CASSPGGRLGEKLFF. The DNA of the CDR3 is TGCGCCAGCAGCCCGGGGGGCCGCCTCGGGGAAAAACTGTTTTTT.

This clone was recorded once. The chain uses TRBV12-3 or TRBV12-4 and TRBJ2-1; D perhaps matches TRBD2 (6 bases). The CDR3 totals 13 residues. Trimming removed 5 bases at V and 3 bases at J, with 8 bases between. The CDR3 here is CASSVGLYNEQFF. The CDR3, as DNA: TGTGCCAGCAGTGTGGGACTCTACAATGAGCAGTTCTTC.

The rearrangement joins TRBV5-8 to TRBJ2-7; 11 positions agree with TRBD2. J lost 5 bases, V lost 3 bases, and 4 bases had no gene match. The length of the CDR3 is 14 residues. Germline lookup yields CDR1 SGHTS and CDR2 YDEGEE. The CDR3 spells CASSSLAGDHEQYF. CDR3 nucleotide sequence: TGTGCCAGCAGCTCACTAGCGGGGGATCACGAGCAGTACTTC.

The CDR3 DNA follows: TGTGCCAGTACCCTTATACCGGGACAGGGGATCAATGAGCAGTTCTTC. Amino acids: CASTLIPGQGINEQFF. The chain recombines TRBV2 with TRBJ2-1, with 10 nucleotides matching TRBD1. After removal of 9 bases from V and 6 bases from J, the junction contained 14 bases not matched to a gene. Germline lookup yields CDR1 SNHLY and CDR2 FYNNEI. This CDR3 spans 16 amino acids.

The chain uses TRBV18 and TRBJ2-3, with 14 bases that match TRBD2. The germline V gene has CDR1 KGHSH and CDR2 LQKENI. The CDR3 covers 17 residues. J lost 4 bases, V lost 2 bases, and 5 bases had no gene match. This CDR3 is CASSPGTSGGPADTQYF. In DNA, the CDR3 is TGTGCCAGCTCACCAGGGACTAGCGGGGGTCCGGCAGATACGCAGTATTTT.

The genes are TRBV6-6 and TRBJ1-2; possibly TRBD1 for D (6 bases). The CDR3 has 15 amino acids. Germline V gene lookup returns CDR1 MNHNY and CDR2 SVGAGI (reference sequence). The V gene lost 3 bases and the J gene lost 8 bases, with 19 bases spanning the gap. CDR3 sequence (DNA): TGTGCCAGCAGTTATGAGGTAGCGGGACAACACGGCTACACCTTC. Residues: CASSYEVAGQHGYTF.

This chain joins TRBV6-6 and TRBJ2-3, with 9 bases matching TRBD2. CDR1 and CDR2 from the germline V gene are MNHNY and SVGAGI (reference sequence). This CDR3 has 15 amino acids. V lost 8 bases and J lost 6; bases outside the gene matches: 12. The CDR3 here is CASSDRRGGPDTQYF. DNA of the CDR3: TGTGCCAGCTCCGACAGGCGGGGGGGCCCGGATACGCAGTATTTT.

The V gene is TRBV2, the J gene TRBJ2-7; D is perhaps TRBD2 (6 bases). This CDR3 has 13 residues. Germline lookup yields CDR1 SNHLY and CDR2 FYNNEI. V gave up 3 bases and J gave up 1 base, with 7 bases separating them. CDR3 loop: CASSEGLSYEQYF. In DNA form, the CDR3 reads TGTGCCAGCAGTGAGGGACTTTCCTACGAGCAGTACTTC.

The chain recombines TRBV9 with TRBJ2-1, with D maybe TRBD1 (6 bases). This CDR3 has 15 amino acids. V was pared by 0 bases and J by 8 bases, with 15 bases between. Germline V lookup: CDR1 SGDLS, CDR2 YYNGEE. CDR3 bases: TGTGCCAGCAGCGTAGGTTGGCAGGGGAACCATGAGCAGTTCTTC. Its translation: CASSVGWQGNHEQFF.

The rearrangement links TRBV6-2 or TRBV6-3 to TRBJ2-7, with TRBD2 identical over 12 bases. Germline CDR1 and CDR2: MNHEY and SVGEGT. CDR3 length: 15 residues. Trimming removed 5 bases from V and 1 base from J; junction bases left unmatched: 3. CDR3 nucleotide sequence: TGTGCCAGCAGTGTCGGACTAGCGGGGTCCTACGAGCAGTACTTC. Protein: CASSVGLAGSYEQYF.

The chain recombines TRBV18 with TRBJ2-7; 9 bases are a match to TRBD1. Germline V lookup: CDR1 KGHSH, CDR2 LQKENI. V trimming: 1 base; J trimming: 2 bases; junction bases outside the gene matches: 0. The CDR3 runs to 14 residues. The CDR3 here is CASSPRDRAYEQYF. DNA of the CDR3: TGTGCCAGCTCACCACGGGACAGGGCCTACGAGCAGTACTTC.

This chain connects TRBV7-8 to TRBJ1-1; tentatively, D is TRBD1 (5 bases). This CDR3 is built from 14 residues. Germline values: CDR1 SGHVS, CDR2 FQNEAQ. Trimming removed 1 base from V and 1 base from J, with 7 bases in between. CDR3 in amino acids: CASSLDTGNTEAFF. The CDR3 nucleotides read TGTGCCAGCAGCTTAGATACAGGGAACACTGAAGCTTTCTTT.

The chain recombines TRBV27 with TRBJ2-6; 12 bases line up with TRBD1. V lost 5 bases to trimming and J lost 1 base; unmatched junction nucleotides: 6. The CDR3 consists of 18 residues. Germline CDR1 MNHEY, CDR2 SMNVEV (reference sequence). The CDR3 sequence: CASSLWDRGPSGANVLTF. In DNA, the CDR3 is TGTGCCAGCAGTCTATGGGACAGGGGGCCGTCTGGGGCCAACGTCCTGACTTTC. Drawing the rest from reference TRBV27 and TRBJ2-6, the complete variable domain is EAQVTQNPRYLITVTGKKLTVTCSQNMNHEYMSWYRQDPGLGLRQIYYSMNVEVTDKGDVPEGYKVSRKEKRNFPLILESPSPNQTSLYFCASSLWDRGPSGANVLTFGAGSRLTVL.

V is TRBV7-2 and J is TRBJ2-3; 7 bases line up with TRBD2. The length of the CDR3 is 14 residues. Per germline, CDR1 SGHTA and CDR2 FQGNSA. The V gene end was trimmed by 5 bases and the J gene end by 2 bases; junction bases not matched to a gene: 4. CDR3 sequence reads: CASSTWDYTDTQYF. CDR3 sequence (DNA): TGTGCCAGCAGCACATGGGACTACACAGATACGCAGTATTTT.

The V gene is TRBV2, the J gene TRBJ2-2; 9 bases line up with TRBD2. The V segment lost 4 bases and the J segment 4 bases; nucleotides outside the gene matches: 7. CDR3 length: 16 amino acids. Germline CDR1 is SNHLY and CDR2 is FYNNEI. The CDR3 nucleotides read TGTGCCAGCAGTGGTCCCAGCGGGGGGTCCACCGGGGAGCTGTTTTTT. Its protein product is CASSGPSGGSTGELFF. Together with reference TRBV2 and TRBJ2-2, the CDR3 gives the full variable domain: EPEVTQTPSHQVTQMGQEVILRCVPISNHLYFYWYRQILGQKVEFLVSFYNNEISEKSEIFDDQFSVERPDGSNFTLKIRSTKLEDSAMYFCASSGPSGGSTGELFFGEGSRLTVL.

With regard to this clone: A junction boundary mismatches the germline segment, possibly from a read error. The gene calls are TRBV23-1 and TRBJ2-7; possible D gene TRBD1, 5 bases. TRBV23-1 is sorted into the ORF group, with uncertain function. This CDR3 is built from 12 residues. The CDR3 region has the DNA TGCGCCAGCAGTCAATCTTCAGGGCTCAGGGACTTC. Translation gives CASSQSSGLRDF.

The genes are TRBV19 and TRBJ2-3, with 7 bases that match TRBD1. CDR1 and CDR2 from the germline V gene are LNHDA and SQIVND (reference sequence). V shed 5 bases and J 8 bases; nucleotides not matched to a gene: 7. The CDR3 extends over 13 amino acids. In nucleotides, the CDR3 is TGTGCCAGTAGTGCGCAACAGGGGTTTACGCAGTATTTT. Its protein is CASSAQQGFTQYF.

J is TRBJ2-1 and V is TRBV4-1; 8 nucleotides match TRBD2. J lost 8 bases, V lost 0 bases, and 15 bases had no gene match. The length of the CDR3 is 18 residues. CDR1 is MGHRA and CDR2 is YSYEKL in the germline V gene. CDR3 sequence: CASSQEELAAYPGDEQFF. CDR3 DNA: TGCGCCAGCAGCCAAGAAGAACTAGCGGCTTACCCAGGCGATGAGCAGTTCTTC.

The CDR3 loop is CASSQWSSGKSSYEQYF. DNA of the CDR3: TGTGCCAGCAGCCAATGGTCTAGCGGTAAAAGCTCCTACGAGCAGTACTTC. The V call is TRBV3-1 (or the pseudogene TRBV3-2), the J call TRBJ2-7; 7 bases are shared with TRBD2. CDR3 length equals 17 residues. The ends lost 2 bases at V and 0 bases at J; junction bases unmatched: 10. Per germline, CDR1 LGHDT and CDR2 YNNKEL (reference sequence).

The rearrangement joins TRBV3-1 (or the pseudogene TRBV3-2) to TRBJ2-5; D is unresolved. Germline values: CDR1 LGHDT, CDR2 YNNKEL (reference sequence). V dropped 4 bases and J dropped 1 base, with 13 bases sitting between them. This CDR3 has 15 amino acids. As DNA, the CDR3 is TGTGCCAGCAGCCTACTACCCCCACCCCAAGAGACCCAGTACTTC. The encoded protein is CASSLLPPPQETQYF.

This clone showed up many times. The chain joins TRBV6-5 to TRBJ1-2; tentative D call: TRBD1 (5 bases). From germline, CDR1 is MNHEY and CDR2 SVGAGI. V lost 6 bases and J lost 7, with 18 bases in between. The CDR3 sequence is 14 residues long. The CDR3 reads CASRQDSPVGGYTF. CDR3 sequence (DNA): TGTGCCAGCAGACAAGACAGCCCGGTCGGTGGCTACACCTTC.

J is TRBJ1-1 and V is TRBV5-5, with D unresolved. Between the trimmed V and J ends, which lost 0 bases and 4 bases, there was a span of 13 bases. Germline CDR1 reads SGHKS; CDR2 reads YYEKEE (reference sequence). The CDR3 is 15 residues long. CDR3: CASSLDSSWVTEAFF. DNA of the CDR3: TGTGCCAGCAGCTTGGACAGTTCATGGGTCACTGAAGCTTTCTTT.

The CDR3: CSVESSRGSNYNEQFF. The CDR3 DNA reads as TGCAGCGTTGAATCGAGCAGAGGAAGCAACTACAATGAGCAGTTCTTC. The rearrangement uses TRBV29-1 and TRBJ2-1, with D unresolved. Germline CDR1 and CDR2: SQVTM and ANQGSEA. V was trimmed by 2 bases and J by 3 bases, leaving 17 bases between them. The length of the CDR3 is 16 residues.